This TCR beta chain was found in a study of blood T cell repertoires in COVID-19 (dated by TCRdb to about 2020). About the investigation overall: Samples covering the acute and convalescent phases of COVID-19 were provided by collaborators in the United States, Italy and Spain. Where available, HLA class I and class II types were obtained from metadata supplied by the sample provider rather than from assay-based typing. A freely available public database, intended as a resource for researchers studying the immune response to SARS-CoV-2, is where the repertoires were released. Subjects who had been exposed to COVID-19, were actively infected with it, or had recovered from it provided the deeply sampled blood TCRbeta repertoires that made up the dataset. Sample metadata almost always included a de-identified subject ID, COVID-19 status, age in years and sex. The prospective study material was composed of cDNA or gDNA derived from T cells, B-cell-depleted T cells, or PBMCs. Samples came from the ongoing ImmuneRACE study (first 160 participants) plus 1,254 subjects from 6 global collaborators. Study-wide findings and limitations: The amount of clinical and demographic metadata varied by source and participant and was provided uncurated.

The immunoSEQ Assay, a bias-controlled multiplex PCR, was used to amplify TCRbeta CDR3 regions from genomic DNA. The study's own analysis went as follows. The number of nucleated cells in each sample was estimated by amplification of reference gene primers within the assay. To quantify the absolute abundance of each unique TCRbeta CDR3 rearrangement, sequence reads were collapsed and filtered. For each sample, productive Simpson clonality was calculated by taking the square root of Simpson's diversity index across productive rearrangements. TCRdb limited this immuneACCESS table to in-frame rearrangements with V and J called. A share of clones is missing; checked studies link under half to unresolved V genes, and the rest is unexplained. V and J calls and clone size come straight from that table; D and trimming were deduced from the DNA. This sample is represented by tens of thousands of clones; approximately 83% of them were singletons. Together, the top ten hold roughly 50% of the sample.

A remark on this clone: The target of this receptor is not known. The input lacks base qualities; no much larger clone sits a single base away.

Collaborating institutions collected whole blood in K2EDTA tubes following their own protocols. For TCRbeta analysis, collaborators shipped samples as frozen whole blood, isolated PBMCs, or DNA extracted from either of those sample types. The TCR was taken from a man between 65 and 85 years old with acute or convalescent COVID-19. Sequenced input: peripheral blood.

The encoded CDR3 is CASSSSRNYGYTF. The DNA is TGTGCCAGCAGTTCGTCGCGGAACTATGGCTACACCTTC. The rearrangement joined TRBV25-1 to TRBJ1-2; the D gene cannot be resolved reliably. Trimming removed 5 bases from V and 2 bases from J, leaving 9 bases between the germline ends. Reading the germline V gene gives CDR1 MGHDK and CDR2 SYGVNS. Spanning cysteine to phenylalanine, the CDR3 consists of 13 amino acids. The CDR3 DNA has 39 bases and is translated from base 1.